The 12 T cell receptor beta chains reported below all come from one sample, sequenced in a study of T cell responses to AZD1222 COVID-19 vaccine. Sequencing was performed with immunoSEQ multiplex PCR; in TCRdb, only in-frame clones are kept and a portion is missing. The sample lists about 120,000 clones, about 90% occurring once. The sample in question was peripheral blood, obtained on day 0 of AZD1222 vaccination. The receptors come from an adult in good health.

The chain couples TRBV7-6 to TRBJ2-5; tentatively, D is TRBD2 (6 bases). The germline V gene encodes CDR1 SGHVS and CDR2 FNYEAQ. V gave up 2 bases and J gave up 2 bases, with 18 bases separating them. The CDR3 sequence is 17 residues long. CDR3 residues: CASSLSVAGTEQETQYF. In DNA, the CDR3 is TGTGCCAGCAGCTTATCGGTCGCGGGGACCGAACAAGAGACCCAGTACTTC.

The chain is built from TRBV5-1 and TRBJ2-6; 14 bases match TRBD2. V lost 4 bases to trimming and J lost 0 bases; unmatched junction nucleotides: 6. The CDR3 consists of 19 residues. Germline V CDR1 and CDR2: SGHRS, YFSETQ. CDR3 protein: CASSRGLAGVSSGANVLTF. The DNA of the CDR3 is TGCGCCAGCAGCAGGGGACTAGCGGGGGTTAGCTCTGGGGCCAACGTCCTGACTTTC.

The chain couples TRBV7-9 to TRBJ2-1, with TRBD2 as a possible D gene (6 bases). The CDR3 has 15 residues. Looked up from germline, CDR1 is SEHNR and CDR2 is FQNEAQ (reference sequence). V shed 6 bases and J shed 10 bases, with 22 bases lying between them. CDR3 nucleotide sequence: TGTGCCAGCAGTGCGGGACCGCCCGGCTTCGGGGAGCAGTTCTTC. Translated, it gives CASSAGPPGFGEQFF.

V usage is TRBV4-3 and J usage is TRBJ2-3; the D is unclear. Trimming left V 0 bases short and J 0 bases short, with 7 bases between. The CDR3 is made up of 15 amino acids. Germline-derived CDR1 and CDR2 are LGHNA and YSLEER. CDR3 sequence: CASSQERRSTDTQYF. The CDR3 DNA reads TGCGCCAGCAGCCAAGAGAGAAGAAGCACAGATACGCAGTATTTT.

Only a few counts were recorded for this clone. V is TRBV5-1 and J is TRBJ1-1; D remains unclear. CDR3 size: 14 residues. The germline gives CDR1 SGHRS, CDR2 YFSETQ. The V end lost 0 bases, the J end lost 1 base, and 7 bases lay between the germline ends. In nucleotides, the CDR3 is TGCGCCAGCAGCTTGGAAGGGCGGAACACTGAAGCTTTCTTT. Amino acids: CASSLEGRNTEAFF. Filled out from reference TRBV5-1 and TRBJ1-1, the complete variable domain reads KAGVTQTPRYLIKTRGQQVTLSCSPISGHRSVSWYQQTPGQGLQFLFEYFSETQRNKGNFPGRFSGRQFSNSRSEMNVSTLELGDSALYLCASSLEGRNTEAFFGQGTRLTVV.

This clone has a handful of counts. This chain connects TRBV19 to TRBJ1-4, with D unclear. V dropped 7 bases and J dropped 2 bases, with 11 bases sitting between them. The CDR3 is 14 amino acids. The germline V gene encodes CDR1 LNHDA and CDR2 SQIVND (reference sequence). The DNA for the CDR3 is TGTGCCAGTATCGGGAGGCTGACTAATGAAAAACTGTTTTTT. Amino acid sequence: CASIGRLTNEKLFF.

The chain links TRBV6-5 to TRBJ2-7; D ambiguous. V was pared by 0 bases and J by 3 bases, with 12 bases between. The CDR3 has 15 residues. Germline V CDR1 and CDR2: MNHEY, SVGAGI. The CDR3 DNA reads TGTGCCAGCAGTTACTCGAGGAGCTCCTACTACGAGCAGTACTTC. Its translation is CASSYSRSSYYEQYF.

The chain recombines TRBV10-3 with TRBJ1-1, with 9 bases matching TRBD1. J lost 0 bases, V lost 3 bases, and 5 bases had no gene match. The CDR3 extends over 16 amino acids. CDR1 and CDR2 from the germline V gene are ENHRY and SYGVKD. The CDR3 loop is CAISDRDRVLNTEAFF. Written as DNA, the CDR3 is TGTGCCATCAGTGACCGGGACAGGGTTTTGAACACTGAAGCTTTCTTT.

The rearrangement joins TRBV6-5 to TRBJ1-3, with 11 bases identical to TRBD1. CDR1 is MNHEY, CDR2 SVGAGI, per germline. The CDR3 length is 14 residues. V shed 6 bases, J shed 8 bases, and the junction held 6 bases outside the gene matches. The CDR3 region has the DNA TGTGCCAGCAGAGAGGACAGGGGGCAGGACACCATATATTTT. Translation gives CASREDRGQDTIYF.

The chain combines TRBV4-1 with TRBJ1-5; D is uncertain. Germline lookup yields CDR1 MGHRA and CDR2 YSYEKL. Trimming cost V 0 bases and J 3 bases, with 9 bases left between them. The CDR3 covers 15 residues. The CDR3 bases are TGCGCCAGCAGCCAAGAAAGGTATCCCAATCAGCCCCAGCATTTT. Translation: CASSQERYPNQPQHF.

The chain joins TRBV2 to TRBJ1-5; 8 positions agree with TRBD1. CDR1 SNHLY and CDR2 FYNNEI come from the germline V gene. V dropped 6 bases and J dropped 10; count of bases not matched to a gene: 11. The CDR3 spans 14 residues. The CDR3 loop is CASRPGQGREPQHF. CDR3 nucleotide sequence: TGTGCCAGCAGACCCGGACAGGGCAGGGAACCCCAGCATTTT.

This chain connects TRBV3-1 (or the pseudogene TRBV3-2) to TRBJ2-1; D is perhaps TRBD1 (6 bases). In germline, CDR1 is LGHDT, CDR2 YNNKEL (reference sequence). Trimming removed 10 bases from V and 0 bases from J, with 22 bases in between. The CDR3 is 17 residues long. CDR3 sequence (DNA): TGTGCCATCCCCCTGTTGGACAGCTTAAGCTCCTACAATGAGCAGTTCTTC. Protein: CAIPLLDSLSSYNEQFF.